This T cell receptor (beta chain) was found in a study of blood T cell repertoires in COVID-19. About the research overall: The analysed material was cDNA or gDNA that came from T cells, B-cell-depleted T cells, or PBMCs.

Donors in Cohort 3 who had recovered were those with two negative PCRs, healthcare professional clearance, or resolution of their symptoms. V shed 4 bases, J shed 7 bases, and the junction held 7 bases outside the gene matches. The length of the CDR3 is 16 residues. The germline V gene has CDR1 LGHDT and CDR2 YNNKEL (reference sequence). Some clones are missing from TCRdb's copy, which holds only in-frame ones; the method was immunoSEQ multiplex PCR. This table has about 190,000 clones, around 73% appearing once. The specimen sequenced was PBMCs or T cells enriched from blood (not recorded which). This sequence originates from a woman in her forties or fifties who had recovered from COVID-19. The rearrangement links TRBV3-1 (or the pseudogene TRBV3-2) to TRBJ2-1, with 13 bases fitting TRBD2. CDR3 sequence reads: CASSPPRTSGSNEQFF. CDR3 DNA: TGTGCCAGCAGCCCCCCCCGGACTAGCGGGAGTAATGAGCAGTTCTTC.